This T cell receptor (beta chain) was identified during a study of blood T cell repertoires in COVID-19. Whole-study context: The United States, Italy and Spain were the sources of the acute and convalescent COVID-19 samples.

Those who participated ranged in age from roughly 18 to 95 years and resided in about two dozen US areas. Participant-given clinical history determined each cohort assignment. Donors in Cohort 3 who had recovered were those with two negative PCRs, healthcare professional clearance, or resolution of their symptoms. Generated by immunoSEQ multiplex PCR, the TCRdb table keeps only in-frame clones and is missing some. This sample has roughly 520,000 clones, with roughly 90% found just once. J was trimmed by 3 bases and V by 3 bases; bases with no gene match: 2. CDR3 length: 14 amino acids. The germline gives CDR1 SGHRS, CDR2 YFSETQ.

This TCR derives from a woman between 35 and 50 years old who had recovered from COVID-19. The sequencing input was PBMCs or T cells enriched from blood (not recorded which). The V and J genes are TRBV5-1 and TRBJ1-4; 7 bases agree with TRBD1. The DNA for the CDR3 is TGCGCCAGCAGCTCTGACAGGGCTAATGAAAAACTGTTTTTT. Its translation: CASSSDRANEKLFF.